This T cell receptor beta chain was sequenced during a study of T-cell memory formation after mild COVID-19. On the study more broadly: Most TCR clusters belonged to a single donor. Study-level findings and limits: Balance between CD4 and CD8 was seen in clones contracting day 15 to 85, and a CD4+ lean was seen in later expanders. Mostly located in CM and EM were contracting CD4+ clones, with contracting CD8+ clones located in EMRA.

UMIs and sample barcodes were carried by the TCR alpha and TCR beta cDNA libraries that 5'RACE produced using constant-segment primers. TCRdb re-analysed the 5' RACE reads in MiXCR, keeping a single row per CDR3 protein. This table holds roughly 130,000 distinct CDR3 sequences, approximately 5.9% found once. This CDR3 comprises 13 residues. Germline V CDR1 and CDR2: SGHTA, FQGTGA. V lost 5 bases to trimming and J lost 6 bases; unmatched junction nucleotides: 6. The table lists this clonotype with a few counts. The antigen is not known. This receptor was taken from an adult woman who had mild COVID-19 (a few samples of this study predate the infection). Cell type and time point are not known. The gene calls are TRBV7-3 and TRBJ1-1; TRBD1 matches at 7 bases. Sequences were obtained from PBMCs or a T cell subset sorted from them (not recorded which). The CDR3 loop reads CASSLTGQAEAFF. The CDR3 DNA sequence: TGTGCCAGCAGCCTTACCGGACAGGCTGAAGCTTTCTTT.